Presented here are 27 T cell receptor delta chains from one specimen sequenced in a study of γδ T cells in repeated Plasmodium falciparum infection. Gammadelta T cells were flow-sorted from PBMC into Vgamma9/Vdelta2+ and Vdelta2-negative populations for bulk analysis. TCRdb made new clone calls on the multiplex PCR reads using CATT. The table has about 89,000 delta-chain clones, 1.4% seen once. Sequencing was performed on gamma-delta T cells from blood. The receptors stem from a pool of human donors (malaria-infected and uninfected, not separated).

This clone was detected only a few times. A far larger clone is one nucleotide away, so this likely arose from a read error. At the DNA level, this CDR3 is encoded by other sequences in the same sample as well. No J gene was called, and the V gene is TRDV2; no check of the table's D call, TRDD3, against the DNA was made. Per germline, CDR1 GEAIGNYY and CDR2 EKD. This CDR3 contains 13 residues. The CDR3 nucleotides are TGTGCCTGTCTGACTGGGGGATACGAAAAACTCATCTTC. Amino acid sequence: CACLTGGYEKLIF.

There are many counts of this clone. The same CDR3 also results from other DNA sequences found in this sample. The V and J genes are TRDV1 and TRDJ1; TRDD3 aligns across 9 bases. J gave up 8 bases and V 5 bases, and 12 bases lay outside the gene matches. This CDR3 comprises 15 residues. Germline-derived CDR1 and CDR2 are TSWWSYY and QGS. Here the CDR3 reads CALGNLLGIRHKLIF. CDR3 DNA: TGTGCTCTTGGGAACCTACTGGGGATACGACACAAACTCATCTTT.

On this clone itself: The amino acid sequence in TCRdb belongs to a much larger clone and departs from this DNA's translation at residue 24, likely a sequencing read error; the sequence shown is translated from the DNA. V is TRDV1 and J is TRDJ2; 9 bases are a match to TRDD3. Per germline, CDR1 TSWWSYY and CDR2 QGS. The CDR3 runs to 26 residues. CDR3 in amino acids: CALGELALPMKLGDSPSLALTAQPFF. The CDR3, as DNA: TGTGCTCTTGGGGAACTAGCGCTTCCTATGAAGCTGGGGGATTCTCCTTCCTTAGCTTTGACAGCACAACCCTTCTTT.

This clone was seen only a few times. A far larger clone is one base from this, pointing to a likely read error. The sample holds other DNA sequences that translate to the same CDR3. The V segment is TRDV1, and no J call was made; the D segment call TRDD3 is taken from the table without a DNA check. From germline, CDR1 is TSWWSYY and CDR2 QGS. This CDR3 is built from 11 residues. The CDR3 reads CALGEHTKLIF. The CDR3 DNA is TGTGCTCTTGGGGAACATACTAAGCTCATCTTT.

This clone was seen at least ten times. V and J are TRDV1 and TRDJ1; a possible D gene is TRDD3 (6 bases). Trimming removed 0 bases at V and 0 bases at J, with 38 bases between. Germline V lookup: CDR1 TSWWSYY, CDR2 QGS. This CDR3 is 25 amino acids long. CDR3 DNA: TGTGCTCTTGGGGAACTACAACTTTTCCACGCACCCCCTCTGGGGCCAACTAGACACACCGATAAACTCATCTTT. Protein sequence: CALGELQLFHAPPLGPTRHTDKLIF.

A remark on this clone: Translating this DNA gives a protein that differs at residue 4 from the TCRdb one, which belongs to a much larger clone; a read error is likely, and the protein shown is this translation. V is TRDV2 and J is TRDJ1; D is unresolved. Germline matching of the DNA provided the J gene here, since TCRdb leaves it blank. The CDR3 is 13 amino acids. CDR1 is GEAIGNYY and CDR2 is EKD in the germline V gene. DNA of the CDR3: TGTGCCTGTGGCACCGGTCTCCCTGATAAACTCATCTTT. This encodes CACGTGLPDKLIF.

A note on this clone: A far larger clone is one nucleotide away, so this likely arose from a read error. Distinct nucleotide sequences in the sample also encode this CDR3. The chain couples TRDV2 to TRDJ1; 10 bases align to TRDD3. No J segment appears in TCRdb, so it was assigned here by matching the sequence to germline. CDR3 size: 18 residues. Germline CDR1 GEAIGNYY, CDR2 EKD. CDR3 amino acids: CACDPLTGGSPDTDKLIF. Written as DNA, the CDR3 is TGTGCCTGTGACCCCCTTACTGGGGGATCCCCCGACACTGATAAACTCATCTTT.

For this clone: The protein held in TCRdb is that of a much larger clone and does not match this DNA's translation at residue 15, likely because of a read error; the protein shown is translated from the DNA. CDR3 sequence: CACDTRGVMGKETDRLIF. CDR3 bases: TGTGCCTGTGACACTCGCGGGGTGATGGGGAAGGAGACCGATAGACTCATCTTT. The V gene is TRDV2, the J gene TRDJ1; D might be TRDD3 (5 bases). No J segment appears in TCRdb, so it was assigned here by matching the sequence to germline. In germline, CDR1 is GEAIGNYY, CDR2 EKD. The CDR3 length is 18 residues.

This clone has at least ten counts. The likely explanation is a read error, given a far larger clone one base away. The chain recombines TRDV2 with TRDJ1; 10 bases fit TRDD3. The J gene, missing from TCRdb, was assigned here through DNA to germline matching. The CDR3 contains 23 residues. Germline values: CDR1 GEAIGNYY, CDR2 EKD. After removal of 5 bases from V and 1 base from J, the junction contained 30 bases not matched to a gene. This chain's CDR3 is CACGKHFPMRGIRSRGCTDKLIF. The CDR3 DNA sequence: TGTGCCTGTGGCAAACACTTCCCAATGAGGGGGATACGCTCCCGGGGTTGCACCGATAAACTCATCTTT.

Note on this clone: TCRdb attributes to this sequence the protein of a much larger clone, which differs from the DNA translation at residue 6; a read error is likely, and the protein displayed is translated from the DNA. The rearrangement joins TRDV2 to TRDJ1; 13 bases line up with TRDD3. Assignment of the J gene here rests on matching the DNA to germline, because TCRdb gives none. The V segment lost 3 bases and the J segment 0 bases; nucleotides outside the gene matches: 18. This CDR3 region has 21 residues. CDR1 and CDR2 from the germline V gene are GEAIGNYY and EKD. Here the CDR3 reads CACDPILGDTRVQSYTDKLIF. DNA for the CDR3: TGTGCCTGTGACCCTATACTGGGGGATACGCGCGTACAATCTTACACCGATAAACTCATCTTT.

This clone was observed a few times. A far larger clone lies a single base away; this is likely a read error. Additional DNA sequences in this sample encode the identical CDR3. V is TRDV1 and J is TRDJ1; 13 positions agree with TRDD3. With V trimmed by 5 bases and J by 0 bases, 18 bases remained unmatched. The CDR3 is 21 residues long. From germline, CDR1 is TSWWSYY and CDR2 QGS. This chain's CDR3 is CALGLTRRNNWGIRYTDKLIF. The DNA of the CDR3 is TGTGCTCTTGGGCTTACTCGGCGTAATAACTGGGGGATACGGTACACCGATAAACTCATCTTT.

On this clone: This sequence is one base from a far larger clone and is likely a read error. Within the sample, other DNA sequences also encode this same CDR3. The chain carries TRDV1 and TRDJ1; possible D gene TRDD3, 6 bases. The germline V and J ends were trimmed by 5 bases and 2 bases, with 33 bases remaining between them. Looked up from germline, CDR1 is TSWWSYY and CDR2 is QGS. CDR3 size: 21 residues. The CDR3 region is CALGPPWGRWGGAGETDKLIF. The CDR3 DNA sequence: TGTGCTCTTGGGCCCCCCTGGGGACGATGGGGGGGCGCGGGGGAAACCGATAAACTCATCTTT.

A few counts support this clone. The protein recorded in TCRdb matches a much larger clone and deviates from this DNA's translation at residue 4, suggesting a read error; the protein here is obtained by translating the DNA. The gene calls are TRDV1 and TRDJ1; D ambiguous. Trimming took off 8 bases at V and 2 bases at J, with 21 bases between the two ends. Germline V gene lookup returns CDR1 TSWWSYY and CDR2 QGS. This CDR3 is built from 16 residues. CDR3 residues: CALRALGLEGTDKLIF. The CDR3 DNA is TGTGCTCTTAGGGCCCTCGGGCTAGAGGGGACCGATAAACTCATCTTT.

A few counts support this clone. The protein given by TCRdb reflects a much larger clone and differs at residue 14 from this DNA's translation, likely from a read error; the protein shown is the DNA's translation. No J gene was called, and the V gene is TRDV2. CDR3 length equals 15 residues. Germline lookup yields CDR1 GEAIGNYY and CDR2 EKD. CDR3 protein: CACDTGSVPTDKLTF. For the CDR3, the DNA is TGTGCCTGTGACACCGGTTCTGTGCCCACCGATAAACTCACCTTT.

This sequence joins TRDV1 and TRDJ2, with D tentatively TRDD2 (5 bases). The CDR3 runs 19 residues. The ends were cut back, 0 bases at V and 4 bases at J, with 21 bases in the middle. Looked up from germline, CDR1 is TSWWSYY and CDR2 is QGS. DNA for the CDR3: TGTGCTCTTGGGGAACTTCCTCCTAAGGTACGCATAGGGACAGCACAACTCTTCTTT. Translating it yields CALGELPPKVRIGTAQLFF.

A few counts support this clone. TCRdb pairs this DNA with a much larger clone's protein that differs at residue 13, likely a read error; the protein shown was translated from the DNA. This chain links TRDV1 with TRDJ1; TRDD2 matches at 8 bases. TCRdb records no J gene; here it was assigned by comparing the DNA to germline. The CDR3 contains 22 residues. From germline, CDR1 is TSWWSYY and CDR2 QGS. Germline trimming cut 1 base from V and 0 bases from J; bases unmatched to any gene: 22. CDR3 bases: TGTGCTCTTGGGGAACCTGGCCTTCCTAGGTACAGGTGGATTGCCTACACCGATAAACTCATCTTT. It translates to CALGEPGLPRYRWIAYTDKLIF.

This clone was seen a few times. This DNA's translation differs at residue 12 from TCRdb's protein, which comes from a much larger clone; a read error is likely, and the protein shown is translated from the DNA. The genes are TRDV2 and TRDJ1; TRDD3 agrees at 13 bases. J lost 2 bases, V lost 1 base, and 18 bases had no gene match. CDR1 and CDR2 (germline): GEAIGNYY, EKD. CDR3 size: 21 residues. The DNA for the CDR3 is TGTGCCTGTGACACTCTGGGAACTGGGGGATACGTGTTAGGTTTGACCGATAAACTCATCTTT. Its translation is CACDTLGTGGYVLGLTDKLIF.

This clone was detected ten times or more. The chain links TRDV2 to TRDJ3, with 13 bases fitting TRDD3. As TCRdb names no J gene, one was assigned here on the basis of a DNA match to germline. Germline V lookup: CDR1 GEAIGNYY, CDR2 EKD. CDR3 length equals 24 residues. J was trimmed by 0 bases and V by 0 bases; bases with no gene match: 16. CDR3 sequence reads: CACDTVLGDTPHNTNSWDTRQMFF. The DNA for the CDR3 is TGTGCCTGTGACACCGTACTGGGGGATACGCCCCATAATACGAACTCCTGGGACACCCGACAGATGTTTTTC.

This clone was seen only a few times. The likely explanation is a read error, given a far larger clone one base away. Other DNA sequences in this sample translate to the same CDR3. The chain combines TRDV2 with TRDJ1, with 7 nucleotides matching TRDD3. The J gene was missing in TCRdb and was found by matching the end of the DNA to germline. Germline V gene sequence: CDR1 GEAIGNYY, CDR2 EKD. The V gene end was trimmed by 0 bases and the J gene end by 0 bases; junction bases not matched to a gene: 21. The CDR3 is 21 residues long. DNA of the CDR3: TGTGCCTGTGACACCCTCCCTGTGGGGGACAACCGTCCGGGAGACACCGATAAACTCATCTTT. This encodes CACDTLPVGDNRPGDTDKLIF.

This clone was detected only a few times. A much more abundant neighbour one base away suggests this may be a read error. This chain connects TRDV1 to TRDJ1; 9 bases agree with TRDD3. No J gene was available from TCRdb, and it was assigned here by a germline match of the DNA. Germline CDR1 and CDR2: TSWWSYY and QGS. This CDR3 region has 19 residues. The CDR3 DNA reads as TGCGCTCTTGGGGGCATTGTTCCTGGCTGGGGGATTTACACCGATAAACTCATCTTT. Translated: CALGGIVPGWGIYTDKLIF.

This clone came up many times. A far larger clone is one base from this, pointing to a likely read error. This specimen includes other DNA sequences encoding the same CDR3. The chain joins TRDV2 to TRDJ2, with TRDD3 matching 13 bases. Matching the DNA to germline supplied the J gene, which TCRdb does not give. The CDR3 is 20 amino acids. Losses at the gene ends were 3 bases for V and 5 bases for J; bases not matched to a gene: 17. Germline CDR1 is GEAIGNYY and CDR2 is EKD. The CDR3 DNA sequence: TGTGCCTGTGACCCTGTGTATCCCAGTACTGGGGGATACGGCACAGCACAACTCTTCTTT. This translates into CACDPVYPSTGGYGTAQLFF.

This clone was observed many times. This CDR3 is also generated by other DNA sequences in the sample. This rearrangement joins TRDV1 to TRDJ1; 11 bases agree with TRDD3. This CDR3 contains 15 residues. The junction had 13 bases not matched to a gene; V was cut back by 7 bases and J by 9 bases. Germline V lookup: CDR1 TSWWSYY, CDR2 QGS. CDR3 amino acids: CALVGPGGYWAELIF. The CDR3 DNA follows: TGTGCTCTTGTGGGGCCTGGGGGATACTGGGCGGAACTCATCTTT.

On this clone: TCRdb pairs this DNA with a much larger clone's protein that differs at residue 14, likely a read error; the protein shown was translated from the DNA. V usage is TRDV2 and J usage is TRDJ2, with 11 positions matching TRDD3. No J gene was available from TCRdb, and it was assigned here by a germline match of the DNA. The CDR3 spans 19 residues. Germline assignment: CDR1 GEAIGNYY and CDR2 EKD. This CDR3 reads CACDTLDWGITNLAAQLFF. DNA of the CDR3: TGTGCCTGTGACACTTTAGACTGGGGGATAACCAATTTGGCAGCACAACTCTTCTTT.

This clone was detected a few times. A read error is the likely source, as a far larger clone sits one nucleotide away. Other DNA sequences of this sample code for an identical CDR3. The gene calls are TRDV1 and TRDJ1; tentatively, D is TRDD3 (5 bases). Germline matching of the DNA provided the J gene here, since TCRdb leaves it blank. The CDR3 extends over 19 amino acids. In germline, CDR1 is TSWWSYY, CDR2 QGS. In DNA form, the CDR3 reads TGTGCTCTCGGGGAACTATTGGGAGGTAGGACCCTCGTCACCGATAAACTCATCTTT. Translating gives CALGELLGGRTLVTDKLIF.

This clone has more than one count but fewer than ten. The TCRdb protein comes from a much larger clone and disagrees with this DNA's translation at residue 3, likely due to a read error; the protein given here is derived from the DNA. The chain's CDR3 is CAPGRPSVLGDYTDKLIF. The DNA of the CDR3 is TGTGCTCCTGGGAGACCTTCAGTACTGGGGGATTACACCGATAAACTCATCTTT. The chain recombines TRDV1 with TRDJ1, with 10 bases lining up with TRDD3. The length of the CDR3 is 18 residues. CDR1 is TSWWSYY and CDR2 is QGS in the germline V gene.

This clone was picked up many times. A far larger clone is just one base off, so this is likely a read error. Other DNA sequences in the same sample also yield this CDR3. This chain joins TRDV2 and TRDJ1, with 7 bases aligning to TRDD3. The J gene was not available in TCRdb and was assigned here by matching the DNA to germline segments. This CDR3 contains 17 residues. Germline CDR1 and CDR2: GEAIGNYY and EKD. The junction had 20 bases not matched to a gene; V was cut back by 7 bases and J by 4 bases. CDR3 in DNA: TGTGCCTGCGACTCGGTACTGGGGATCCCTTCGGGCGATAAACTCATCTTT. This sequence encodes CACDSVLGIPSGDKLIF.

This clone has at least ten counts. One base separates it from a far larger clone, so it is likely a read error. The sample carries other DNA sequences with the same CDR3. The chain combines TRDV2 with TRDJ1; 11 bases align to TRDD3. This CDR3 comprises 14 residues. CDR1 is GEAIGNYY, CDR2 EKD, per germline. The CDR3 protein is CACDPGGYTDKLIF. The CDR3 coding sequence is TGTGCCTGTGACCCTGGGGGATACACCGATAAGCTCATCTTT.